A single sample is the source of the 27 T cell receptor beta chains below, sequenced in a study of blood T cell repertoires in COVID-19. TCRdb's table, derived via immunoSEQ multiplex PCR, lists solely in-frame clones and lacks some. The sample includes about 88,000 clones, 90% of them seen just once. The sample consisted of peripheral blood. These TCRs come from a man younger than 35 with COVID-19, enrolled during active disease.

V usage is TRBV5-4 and J usage is TRBJ1-2; 7 bases are shared with TRBD1. Germline lookup yields CDR1 SGHNT and CDR2 YYREEE (reference sequence). The CDR3 is 15 amino acids. V was clipped by 5 bases and J by 4 bases; unmatched bases: 11. This CDR3 reads CASSRRQGERYGYTF. CDR3 DNA: TGTGCCAGCAGTCGGCGACAGGGTGAACGCTATGGCTACACCTTC.

V usage is TRBV6-5 and J usage is TRBJ2-7; TRBD2 matches at 7 bases. The CDR3 sequence is 13 residues long. In germline, CDR1 is MNHEY, CDR2 SVGAGI. The junction had 4 bases not matched to a gene; V was cut back by 4 bases and J by 4 bases. CDR3: CASSWRTSYEQYF. The CDR3 coding sequence is TGTGCCAGCAGTTGGCGGACTAGTTACGAGCAGTACTTC.

V usage is TRBV30 and J usage is TRBJ2-7, with D possibly matching TRBD2 (9 bases). The CDR3 contains 20 residues. Germline values: CDR1 GTSNPN, CDR2 SVGIG (reference sequence). The V end was cut by 3 bases, the J end by 4 bases, with 34 bases between. CDR3 region: CAWSTFQGAASGKIRYEQYF. In DNA, the CDR3 is TGTGCCTGGAGCACTTTCCAGGGGGCGGCTAGCGGGAAAATAAGGTACGAGCAGTACTTC.

This clone was counted a few times. This chain links TRBV5-1 with TRBJ2-2, with a tentative D call TRBD2 (6 bases). Germline loops: CDR1 SGHRS, CDR2 YFSETQ. The V gene lost 3 bases and the J gene lost 0 bases, with 12 bases spanning the gap. This CDR3 is 16 amino acids long. CDR3 in DNA: TGCGCCAGCAGCTCCTACGGCGGGACGAACACCGGGGAGCTGTTTTTT. Its translation: CASSSYGGTNTGELFF.

The chain is built from TRBV6-4 and TRBJ2-7; a possible D gene is TRBD2 (5 bases). The germline CDR1 and CDR2 sequences are MRHNA and SNTAGT. The CDR3 is 13 residues long. Trimming cost V 7 bases and J 0 bases, with 10 bases left between them. CDR3 sequence reads: CASTWTGSYEQYF. DNA for the CDR3: TGTGCCAGCACTTGGACTGGCTCCTACGAGCAGTACTTC.

The CDR3 DNA follows: TGTGCCAGCAGTCAAAGGGGTCTCCAAGAGACCCAGTACTTC. Encoded protein: CASSQRGLQETQYF. The chain recombines TRBV6-2 or TRBV6-3 with TRBJ2-5; possibly TRBD1 for D (5 bases). Trimming removed 5 bases at V and 1 base at J, with 11 bases between. The length of the CDR3 is 14 residues. Germline CDR1 MNHEY, CDR2 SVGEGT.

The chain recombines TRBV27 with TRBJ2-7; TRBD1 matches 7 bases. J lost 3 bases, V lost 2 bases, and 4 bases had no gene match. There are 14 residues in the CDR3. CDR1 and CDR2 (germline): MNHEY, SMNVEV (reference sequence). The CDR3 reads CASSLADRDYEQYF. The CDR3, as DNA: TGTGCCAGCAGTTTAGCAGACAGGGACTACGAGCAGTACTTC.

J is TRBJ1-2 and V is TRBV2; the match to TRBD1 covers 9 bases. V lost 4 bases, J lost 4 bases, and 10 bases stayed unmatched. Germline V gives CDR1 SNHLY, CDR2 FYNNEI. This CDR3 contains 16 residues. The CDR3 DNA is TGTGCCAGCAGTGGGCCTAACCCGGGACAGGGCTATGGCTACACCTTC. Protein: CASSGPNPGQGYGYTF. Looking up the rest from reference TRBV2 and TRBJ1-2 gives the full variable domain: EPEVTQTPSHQVTQMGQEVILRCVPISNHLYFYWYRQILGQKVEFLVSFYNNEISEKSEIFDDQFSVERPDGSNFTLKIRSTKLEDSAMYFCASSGPNPGQGYGYTFGSGTRLTVV.

The J gene is TRBJ2-7, the V gene TRBV10-3, with TRBD2 matching 8 bases. Germline V gene data show CDR1 as ENHRY and CDR2 as SYGVKD. J gave up 1 base and V 9 bases, and 8 bases lay outside the gene matches. There are 14 residues in the CDR3. Here the CDR3 reads CAMGSSGGSYEQYF. The CDR3 nucleotides are TGTGCCATGGGATCCAGCGGGGGTTCCTACGAGCAGTACTTC.

This chain connects TRBV28 to TRBJ2-2, with a tentative D call TRBD1 (6 bases). V was trimmed by 6 bases and J by 2 bases, leaving 13 bases between them. Germline V gene lookup returns CDR1 MDHEN and CDR2 SYDVKM. The CDR3 has 15 amino acids. For the CDR3, the DNA is TGTGCCAGCAGCCCCACAGGGAGCAACACCGGGGAGCTGTTTTTT. It encodes CASSPTGSNTGELFF.

This clone was found once. The chain joins TRBV24-1 to TRBJ2-3; TRBD2 agrees at 7 bases. CDR3 length equals 17 residues. Germline V gene lookup returns CDR1 KGHDR and CDR2 SFDVKD. V trimming: 0 bases; J trimming: 0 bases; junction bases outside the gene matches: 5. CDR3 DNA sequence: TGTGCCACCAGTGATTTGGGGGTGGGAGGGAGCACAGATACGCAGTATTTT. This codes for CATSDLGVGGSTDTQYF.

The rearrangement uses TRBV28 and TRBJ1-1, with TRBD1 as a possible D gene (6 bases). The V and J ends lost 7 bases and 5 bases respectively, with 14 bases between them. The V gene's germline CDR1 is MDHEN and CDR2 SYDVKM. This CDR3 contains 13 residues. The CDR3 DNA is TGTGCCAGCACCTTACAGGGCTTAACTGAAGCTTTCTTT. Translation: CASTLQGLTEAFF.

This sequence joins TRBV3-1 (or the pseudogene TRBV3-2) and TRBJ1-1; D may be TRBD1 (5 bases). The ends were cut back, 8 bases at V and 6 bases at J, with 25 bases in the middle. In germline, CDR1 is LGHDT, CDR2 YNNKEL (reference sequence). The CDR3 sequence is 16 residues long. The CDR3 DNA sequence: TGTGCCAGCGAAACCCGGGCCAGGCGGACAAATTCTGAAGCTTTCTTT. This encodes CASETRARRTNSEAFF.

V and J are TRBV28 and TRBJ2-2; maybe TRBD1 (6 bases). V was clipped by 3 bases and J by 3 bases, with 20 bases between them. The CDR3 length is 18 residues. Germline V gives CDR1 MDHEN, CDR2 SYDVKM. In DNA form, the CDR3 reads TGTGCCAGCAGTTTCCCGAGAACAGGGCTAAAGGACACCGGGGAGCTGTTTTTT. Its translation is CASSFPRTGLKDTGELFF.

A word on this clone: The junction and the germline gene differ at one end; a read error may be behind it. The chain links TRBV7-9 to TRBJ2-2, with D maybe TRBD1 (6 bases). Germline CDR1 and CDR2: SEHNR and FQNEAQ (reference sequence). The CDR3 is 13 amino acids. As DNA, the CDR3 is TGCATTAACCGACAGGAGAACACCGGGGAGCTGTTTTTT. This codes for CINRQENTGELFF.

The gene calls are TRBV20-1 and TRBJ1-1, with D possibly matching TRBD1 (5 bases). The germline V gene has CDR1 DFQATT and CDR2 SNEGSKA (reference sequence). V lost 6 bases and J 5 bases, leaving 10 bases between the germline ends. The CDR3 totals 11 residues. CDR3 region: CSARQNTEAFF. The CDR3 DNA reads TGCAGTGCGAGACAGAATACTGAAGCTTTCTTT.

The V call is TRBV4-2, the J call TRBJ2-1; D not certain. Trimming pared 0 bases from V and 4 bases from J, leaving 16 bases between. CDR3 length equals 17 residues. CDR1 and CDR2 (germline): LGHNA, YNFKEQ. In DNA, the CDR3 is TGTGCCAGCAGCCAAGATCCTAGAGGCCCCTCATACAATGAGCAGTTCTTC. This gives the protein CASSQDPRGPSYNEQFF.

The J gene is TRBJ2-3, the V gene TRBV2; 7 bases are a match to TRBD2. The J segment lost 11 bases and the V segment lost 1 base, leaving 3 bases of the junction unmatched. Germline CDR1 and CDR2: SNHLY and FYNNEI. CDR3 length: 12 amino acids. CDR3 region: CASSEGLAGQYF. CDR3 DNA sequence: TGTGCCAGCAGTGAAGGACTAGCAGGGCAGTATTTT.

The chain links TRBV28 to TRBJ2-1; 8 positions match TRBD2. Germline V lookup: CDR1 MDHEN, CDR2 SYDVKM. The CDR3 runs to 15 residues. Germline trimming cut 4 bases from V and 5 bases from J; bases unmatched to any gene: 7. The CDR3 region has the DNA TGTGCCAGCAGTTCGACTAGCGCAATTAACAATGAGCAGTTCTTC. Protein product: CASSSTSAINNEQFF.

The chain uses TRBV27 and TRBJ1-5; possible D gene TRBD1, 6 bases. Per germline, CDR1 MNHEY and CDR2 SMNVEV (reference sequence). Trimming cost V 6 bases and J 3 bases, with 12 bases left between them. The CDR3 covers 14 residues. CDR3 sequence (DNA): TGTGCCAGCAGCCGTGGGGGCCTCAATCAGCCCCAGCATTTT. Residues: CASSRGGLNQPQHF.

The chain couples TRBV13 to TRBJ2-1; TRBD2 is a possible D gene (6 bases). Trimming took off 5 bases at V and 0 bases at J, with 17 bases between the two ends. CDR1 and CDR2 from the germline V gene are PRHDT and FYEKMQ (reference sequence). This CDR3 has 17 amino acids. The CDR3 is CASSPERRGSSYNEQFF. The CDR3 coding sequence is TGTGCCAGCAGCCCGGAGCGCCGGGGGAGCTCCTACAATGAGCAGTTCTTC.

This rearrangement joins TRBV7-9 to TRBJ2-7; 7 positions match TRBD2. Germline V gene sequence: CDR1 SEHNR, CDR2 FQNEAQ (reference sequence). The V and J ends lost 5 bases and 3 bases, in that order; junction bases with no gene match: 13. The CDR3 loop spans 16 amino acids. The CDR3 DNA is TGTGCCAGCAGCCTAGGGGCTAGCGGAGCCCTCTACGAGCAGTACTTC. The encoded protein is CASSLGASGALYEQYF.

The V and J genes are TRBV6-6 and TRBJ1-1; 7 bases match TRBD1. Germline CDR1 is MNHNY and CDR2 is SVGAGI (reference sequence). The CDR3 is made up of 14 amino acids. The junction had 5 bases not matched to a gene; V was cut back by 2 bases and J by 5 bases. CDR3 residues: CASSYRGLDTEAFF. CDR3 DNA sequence: TGTGCCAGCAGTTACAGGGGGCTTGATACTGAAGCTTTCTTT.

The V call is TRBV7-2, the J call TRBJ2-7; D is possibly TRBD1 (6 bases). CDR1 is SGHTA, CDR2 FQGNSA, per germline. The CDR3 extends over 15 amino acids. V lost 2 bases and J lost 1, with 12 bases in between. The CDR3 spells CASSLRVRGSYEQYF. CDR3 in DNA: TGTGCCAGCAGCTTACGGGTCAGGGGATCCTACGAGCAGTACTTC.

The chain recombines TRBV4-2 with TRBJ2-3; 8 bases are a match to TRBD2. The CDR3 has 18 amino acids. V was clipped by 1 base and J by 0 bases; unmatched bases: 9. Germline V gives CDR1 LGHNA, CDR2 YNFKEQ. DNA of the CDR3: TGTGCCAGCAGCCAAGCCCCCAGACTAGCGTCTAGCACAGATACGCAGTATTTT. Its translation: CASSQAPRLASSTDTQYF.

This chain joins TRBV6-2 or TRBV6-3 and TRBJ2-1; possibly TRBD1 for D (6 bases). The germline V gene encodes CDR1 MNHEY and CDR2 SVGEGT. The CDR3 runs to 15 residues. Deletions cut 4 bases from V and 0 bases from J, with 10 bases between. The CDR3 DNA is TGTGCCAGCAGTTCACGACAGGTCTCCTACAATGAGCAGTTCTTC. The encoded protein is CASSSRQVSYNEQFF.

The genes are TRBV28 and TRBJ1-2; D is uncertain. The CDR3 spans 13 residues. CDR1 and CDR2 (germline): MDHEN, SYDVKM. Trimming removed 7 bases at V and 0 bases at J, with 9 bases between. Here the CDR3 DNA reads TGTGCCAGCAAGTTTGGCTCTAACTATGGCTACACCTTC. Protein sequence: CASKFGSNYGYTF.